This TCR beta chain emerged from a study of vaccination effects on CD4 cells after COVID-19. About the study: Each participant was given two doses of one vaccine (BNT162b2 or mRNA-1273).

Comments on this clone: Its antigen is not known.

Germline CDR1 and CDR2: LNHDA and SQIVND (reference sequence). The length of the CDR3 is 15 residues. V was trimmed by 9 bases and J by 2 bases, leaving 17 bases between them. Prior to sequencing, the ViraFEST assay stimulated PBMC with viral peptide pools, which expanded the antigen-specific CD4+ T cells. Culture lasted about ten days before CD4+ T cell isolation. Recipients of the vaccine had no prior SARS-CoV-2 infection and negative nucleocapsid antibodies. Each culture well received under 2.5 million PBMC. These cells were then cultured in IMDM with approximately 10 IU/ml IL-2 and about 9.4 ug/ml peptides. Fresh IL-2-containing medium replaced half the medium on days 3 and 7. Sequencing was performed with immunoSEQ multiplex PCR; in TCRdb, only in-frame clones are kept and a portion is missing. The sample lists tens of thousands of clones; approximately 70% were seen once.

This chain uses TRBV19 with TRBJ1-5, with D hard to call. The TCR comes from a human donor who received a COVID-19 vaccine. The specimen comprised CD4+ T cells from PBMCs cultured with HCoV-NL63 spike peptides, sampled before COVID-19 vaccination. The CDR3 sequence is CASGSQVRRNQPQHF. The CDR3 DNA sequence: TGTGCCAGCGGATCCCAGGTTCGTCGCAATCAGCCCCAGCATTTT.